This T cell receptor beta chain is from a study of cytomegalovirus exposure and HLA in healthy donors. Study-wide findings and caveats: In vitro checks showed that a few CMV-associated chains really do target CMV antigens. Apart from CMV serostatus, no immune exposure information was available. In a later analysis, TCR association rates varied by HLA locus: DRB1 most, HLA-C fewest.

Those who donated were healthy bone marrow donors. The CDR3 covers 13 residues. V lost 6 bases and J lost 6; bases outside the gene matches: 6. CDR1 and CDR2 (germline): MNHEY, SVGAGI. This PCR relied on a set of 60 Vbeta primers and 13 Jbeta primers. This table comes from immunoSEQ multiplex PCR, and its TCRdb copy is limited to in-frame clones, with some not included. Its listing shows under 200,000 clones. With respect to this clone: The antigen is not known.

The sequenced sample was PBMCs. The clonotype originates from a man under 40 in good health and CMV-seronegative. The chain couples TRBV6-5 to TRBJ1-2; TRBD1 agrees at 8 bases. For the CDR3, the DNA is TGTGCCAGCAGATCCGGGACAGGCGATGGCTACACCTTC. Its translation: CASRSGTGDGYTF.